This record concerns one TCR beta chain sequence. The target antigen is unknown. Trimming stripped 4 bases from V and 5 bases from J, with 7 bases between. Germline V gene data show CDR1 as KGHDR and CDR2 as SFDVKD. This CDR3 region has 12 residues. The record originates from a study of response to subunit inactivated influenza vaccine. Study-level results: Authors suggested each seasonal influenza vaccination recruits few new T cells.

TCRdb re-analysed the RT-PCR reads in MiXCR, keeping a single row per CDR3 protein. Among 500,000 to 550,000 distinct CDR3 sequences listed, roughly 7.6% were seen once. The input for sequencing was PBMCs from blood, taken roughly 24 months after vaccination. The receptor's source is a man between 50 and 69 years old who received an inactivated influenza vaccine. The rearrangement uses TRBV24-1 and TRBJ1-2; no clear D. The CDR3 is CATSDLRYGYTF. For the CDR3, the DNA is TGTGCCACCAGTGACCTGCGGTATGGCTACACCTTC.